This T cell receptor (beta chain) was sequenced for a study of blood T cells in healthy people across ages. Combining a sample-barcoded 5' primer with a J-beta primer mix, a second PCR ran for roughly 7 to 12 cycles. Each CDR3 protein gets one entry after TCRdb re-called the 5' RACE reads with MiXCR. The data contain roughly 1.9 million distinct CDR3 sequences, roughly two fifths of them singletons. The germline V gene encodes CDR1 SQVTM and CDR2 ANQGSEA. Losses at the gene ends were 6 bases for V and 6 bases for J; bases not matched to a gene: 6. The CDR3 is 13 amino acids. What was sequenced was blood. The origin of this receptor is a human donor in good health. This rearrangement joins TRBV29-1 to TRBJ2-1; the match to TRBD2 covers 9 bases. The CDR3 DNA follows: TGCAGCGTAGATCTAGCGGGGAGCAATGAGCAGTTCTTC. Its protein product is CSVDLAGSNEQFF.